This TCR beta chain was identified during a study of shared clonotypes between healthy human individuals. Splitting of CD4+ cells produced CD45RA+ naive and CD45RA-negative memory subsets. There are 14 residues in the CDR3. The germline gives CDR1 MNHNS, CDR2 SASEGT. V dropped 3 bases and J dropped 5 bases, with 14 bases sitting between them. Researchers ran the assay at a deep level. Each subset's genomic DNA was shared equally among a number of immunoSEQ plates. Some clones are missing from TCRdb's copy, which holds only in-frame ones; the method was immunoSEQ multiplex PCR. In the table there are some 2,100,000 clones, approximately 94% of which are singletons.

The chain employs TRBV6-1 and TRBJ2-7; D remains unclear. This TCR was sampled from a man aged 18 to 29 in good health. The sequencing input was naive CD4+ T cells sorted from blood. Subset defined: CD45RA+ positively selected. CDR3 sequence (DNA): TGTGCCAGCAGTGATTGGGGTAACTACGACGAGCAGTACTTC. It specifies CASSDWGNYDEQYF.